This T cell receptor beta chain was documented in a study of T-cell reconstitution after alpha-beta-depleted transplantation in children. Looked up from germline, CDR1 is SGHTA and CDR2 is FQGNSA. This CDR3 region has 13 residues. Between the trimmed V and J ends, which lost 3 bases and 2 bases, there was a span of 8 bases. Preparation of the TCRbeta library used unique molecular identifiers. From the PCR reads, TCRdb called clonotypes with MiXCR, one entry per CDR3 protein. This sample has a few hundred thousand distinct CDR3 sequences; roughly 9.1% occur once, and the top ten carry approximately 7%. The sample holds a few counts of this clonotype. Antigen: not known. The study's findings and limits: Alpha-beta T cells about two months after transplant reportedly derived from several hundred expanded graft clones. Hyperexpanded clones declined; after one year, newly produced T cells mostly supplied diversity. The high TCRbeta diversity at day 60 in some patients came from surviving recipient T cells and thymic progenitors.

The chain joins TRBV7-2 to TRBJ2-7; D call uncertain. This sequence originates from a boy younger than two with acute myeloid leukemia, due to receive a stem cell transplant. Sequencing used PBMCs, obtained before TCRalphabeta/CD19-depleted stem cell transplant. The CDR3: CASSFVPAYEQYF. CDR3 bases: TGTGCCAGCAGCTTTGTACCAGCCTACGAGCAGTACTTC.